This T cell receptor beta chain was identified during a study of Tregs in tolerant kidney transplant recipients. Notes on the study in general: The small number of patients limits these findings pending further validation.

The table came from immunoSEQ multiplex PCR; TCRdb's copy has only in-frame clones and leaves some out. This table holds 100,000 to 120,000 clones, 90% found once. With respect to this clone: Its antigen is not known.

The ends lost 5 bases at V and 10 bases at J; junction bases unmatched: 8. This CDR3 has 15 amino acids. Germline lookup yields CDR1 MGHDK and CDR2 SYGVNS. Unstimulated regulatory T cells (CD4+CD25+CD127-), CD4+CD25- non-regulatory cells, CD4 and CD8 cells were FACS-sorted from thawed PBMCs. The receptor was derived from a human donor who received a combined kidney and bone marrow transplant. The chain recombines TRBV25-1 with TRBJ2-1; the match to TRBD2 covers 13 bases. The sample here was CD4+ T cells from blood, taken before the transplant. This chain's CDR3 is CASSLRTSGSREQFF. CDR3 nucleotides: TGTGCCAGCAGTCTACGGACTAGCGGGAGCAGGGAGCAGTTCTTC.